This is a list of T cell receptor beta chains from one sample in a study of shared T cell receptors in the human thymus. Sequenced by immunoSEQ multiplex PCR; TCRdb stores in-frame clones only, minus some. The table lists over 350,000 clones, approximately 95% of them singletons. Sequenced input: thymocytes. All receptors derive from a human donor. The CDR3 runs from the conserved cysteine through the conserved F or W. Fields, in order: V gene, D gene, J gene, clone size, CDR3 protein, CDR3 DNA. D genes are given only for firm matches. Rows may omit the clone size; those that give it use once, few, many or a size class.

>TRBV5-4|NA|TRBJ2-5|NA
CASSFLGEKETQYF
TGTGCCAGCAGCTTCCTCGGTGAGAAAGAGACCCAGTACTTC
>TRBV4-2|NA|TRBJ2-7|NA
CASSQRDGGSYEQYF
TGTGCCAGCAGCCAACGGGATGGGGGGTCCTACGAGCAGTACTTC
>TRBV5-4|TRBD1|TRBJ1-2|NA
CASSLARQGKIFNYGYTF
TGTGCCAGCAGCTTGGCCCGACAGGGAAAAATCTTTAACTATGGCTACACCTTC
>TRBV28|TRBD2|TRBJ2-3|NA
CASRDMTSGRAPKSTDTQYF
TGTGCCAGCAGGGATATGACTAGCGGGAGGGCCCCCAAAAGCACAGATACGCAGTATTTT
>TRBV6-5|NA|TRBJ1-2|NA
CASSYTSGGPGYTF
TGTGCCAGCAGTTACACGTCTGGGGGTCCTGGCTACACCTTC
>TRBV11-3|TRBD1|TRBJ2-1|NA
CASSLGQTYNEQFF
TGTGCCAGCAGCTTGGGACAGACCTACAATGAGCAGTTCTTC
>TRBV5-1|TRBD2|TRBJ2-5|NA
CASSLVLGLAGGNQETQYF
TGCGCCAGCAGCTTGGTTCTAGGACTAGCGGGGGGAAACCAAGAGACCCAGTACTTC
>TRBV6-5|NA|TRBJ1-1|NA
CASSYRNMNTEAFF
TGTGCCAGCAGTTATAGGAACATGAACACTGAAGCTTTCTTT
>TRBV27|TRBD1|TRBJ1-2|NA
CASSTDVTGEGAENYGYTF
TGTGCCAGCAGCACGGACGTAACGGGGGAGGGGGCTGAGAACTATGGCTACACCTTC
>TRBV6-5|TRBD2|TRBJ2-7|NA
CASSQQPSGSCEQYF
TGTGCCAGCAGCCAACAGCCTAGCGGGAGTTGTGAGCAGTACTTC
>TRBV28|NA|TRBJ2-4|NA
CASSLRGIQYF
TGTGCCAGCAGTTTACGAGGCATTCAGTACTTC
>TRBV5-6|TRBD2|TRBJ2-3|NA
CASSPPGTSVTDTQYF
TGTGCCAGCAGCCCCCCGGGGACTAGCGTCACAGATACGCAGTATTTT
>TRBV5-1|TRBD1|TRBJ2-7|NA
CASSADRGRYAYEQYF
TGCGCCAGCAGCGCAGACAGGGGGCGATACGCCTACGAGCAGTACTTC
>TRBV5-4|NA|TRBJ2-4|NA
CASSQEGAKNIQYF
TGTGCCAGCAGCCAAGAGGGAGCCAAAAACATTCAGTACTTC
>TRBV27|NA|TRBJ2-7|few
CASSSGAVLTTYEQYF
TGTGCCAGCAGTTCAGGCGCAGTTCTTACTACCTACGAGCAGTACTTC
>TRBV11-2|NA|TRBJ2-5|NA
CASSHRVDKQETQYF
TGTGCCAGCAGCCACCGGGTCGATAAACAAGAGACCCAGTACTTC
>TRBV19|NA|TRBJ1-1|NA
CASSIPPDRWNTEAFF
TGTGCCAGTAGTATTCCTCCAGACAGGTGGAACACTGAAGCTTTCTTT
>TRBV5-1|TRBD1|TRBJ1-2|once
CASSLPGGATTEYGYTF
TGCGCCAGCAGCTTACCAGGGGGCGCGACGACGGAATATGGCTACACCTTC
>TRBV6-4|NA|TRBJ2-1|NA
CASSEYTGDRRQFF
TGTGCCAGCAGTGAATACACCGGAGACAGGAGGCAGTTCTTC
>TRBV4-1|NA|TRBJ1-1|few
CASSQDRWRLGWDITEAFF
TGCGCCAGCAGCCAAGATCGATGGAGGTTAGGGTGGGATATCACTGAAGCTTTCTTT
>TRBV7-8|NA|TRBJ2-1|NA
CASSQAIGGLASYNEQFF
TGTGCCAGCAGTCAGGCCATAGGGGGGCTAGCTAGCTACAATGAGCAGTTCTTC
>TRBV7-6|TRBD2|TRBJ2-3|NA
CASSLTSGLTDTQYF
TGTGCCAGCAGTCTGACTAGCGGACTCACAGATACGCAGTATTTT
>TRBV5-1|TRBD2|TRBJ2-3|once
CASSQGTSGTNTDTQYF
TGCGCCAGCAGCCAAGGGACTAGCGGGACAAACACAGATACGCAGTATTTT
>TRBV28|NA|TRBJ2-6|NA
CASGAAHSSGANVLTF
TGTGCCAGCGGGGCAGCGCATAGCTCTGGGGCCAACGTCCTGACTTTC
>TRBV19|TRBD1|TRBJ1-5|NA
CASSETGRRSNQPQHF
TGTGCCAGTAGTGAGACAGGGAGGAGAAGCAATCAGCCCCAGCATTTT
>TRBV4-2|NA|TRBJ2-2|NA
CASSQVTTSGTGELFF
TGTGCCAGCAGCCAAGTGACTACCTCGGGCACCGGGGAGCTGTTTTTT
>TRBV7-9|NA|TRBJ2-7|NA
CASSSPLSDYEQYF
TGTGCCAGCAGCTCCCCCCTTAGCGACTACGAGCAGTACTTC
>TRBV27|NA|TRBJ2-7|NA
CASSFSLMSNSIHEQYF
TGTGCCAGCAGTTTCTCCCTCATGTCTAACTCGATCCACGAGCAGTACTTC
>TRBV5-1|TRBD1|TRBJ2-7|once
CASSLIWSGQGHEQYF
TGCGCCAGCAGCTTGATATGGTCGGGACAGGGTCACGAGCAGTACTTC
>TRBV28|NA|TRBJ2-1|NA
CASSLSGESSYNEQFF
TGTGCCAGCAGTTTATCGGGGGAAAGCTCCTACAATGAGCAGTTCTTC
>TRBV14|NA|TRBJ2-7|NA
CASSQEVRRDYEQYF
TGTGCCAGCAGCCAAGAGGTCAGGCGAGACTACGAGCAGTACTTC
>TRBV6-5|NA|TRBJ1-5|NA
CASSLDGGPNQPQHF
TGTGCCAGCAGTCTTGACGGTGGGCCCAATCAGCCCCAGCATTTT